Listed below are T cell receptor beta chains from one sample, sequenced in a study of CD8+CD57+ T cells in acquired aplastic anemia. TCRdb ran MiXCR on the reads and lists one entry per CDR3 protein. This repertoire shows about 190,000 distinct CDR3 sequences, about 53% found once; its top ten account for approximately 15%. Material for sequencing was sorted CD4+, CD8+, or CD8+CD57+ T cells (not recorded which) from PBMCs. These receptors all come from a human donor in good health, serving as a control. Each CDR3 is given with its conserved first and last residue. The D gene is left open where the match is weak. Only part of the rows carry a size: once, few, many, or a class if the clone is expanded.

cdr3_aa cdr3_nt clone_size cdr3_length j_call d_call v_call
CSVLPGGNEQYF TGCAGCGTTCTACCGGGCGGTAACGAGCAGTACTTC NA 12 TRBJ2-7 NA TRBV29-1
CASSSRTSGGNEQFF TGTGCCAGTAGTAGCCGGACTAGCGGGGGGAATGAGCAGTTCTTC NA 15 TRBJ2-1 TRBD2 TRBV19
CASSLAGSQGRETQYF TGTGCTAGCAGCTTAGCGGGATCACAGGGCCGGGAGACCCAGTACTTC NA 16 TRBJ2-5 TRBD2 TRBV7-7
CATTGIDQPQHF TGTGCCACCACAGGGATCGATCAGCCCCAGCATTTT NA 12 TRBJ1-5 NA TRBV24-1
CASSAGGGQNYGYTF TGTGCCAGCAGCGCAGGGGGGGGACAGAACTATGGCTACACCTTC many 15 TRBJ1-2 TRBD1 TRBV5-5
CASSLTTGLNQPQHF TGCGCCAGCAGCTTGACGACAGGACTGAATCAGCCCCAGCATTTT many 15 TRBJ1-5 NA TRBV5-1
CATSRGQGNPPLHF TGTGCCACCAGCAGAGGGCAGGGGAACCCACCCCTCCACTTT few 14 TRBJ1-6 NA TRBV15
CSAPRGGARTYEQYF TGCAGTGCTCCGAGGGGAGGGGCTCGGACCTACGAGCAGTACTTC many 15 TRBJ2-7 TRBD2 TRBV20-1
CSPSPETQYF TGCAGTCCCTCGCCAGAGACCCAGTACTTC many 10 TRBJ2-5 NA TRBV20-1
CSVVAGTNEQFF TGCAGCGTTGTTGCGGGGACCAATGAGCAGTTCTTC once 12 TRBJ2-1 NA TRBV29-1
CATYLDPYSPLHF TGTGCCACCTACCTGGACCCCTATTCACCCCTCCACTTT many 13 TRBJ1-6 NA TRBV27
CASSQQAGETGELFF TGTGCCAGCAGCCAACAAGCGGGAGAAACCGGGGAGCTGTTTTTT NA 15 TRBJ2-2 TRBD2 TRBV4-2
CSVEDPRDRDASPLHF TGCAGCGTTGAAGACCCTCGCGACAGGGACGCTTCACCCCTCCACTTT NA 16 TRBJ1-6 TRBD1 TRBV29-1
CASSQVLNTGELFF TGTGCCAGCAGCCAAGTTTTAAACACCGGGGAGCTGTTTTTT few 14 TRBJ2-2 NA TRBV3-1
CASSPQLNSPLHF TGCGCCAGCAGCCCACAACTAAATTCACCCCTCCACTTT NA 13 TRBJ1-6 NA TRBV5-1
CATSTRDSEAFF TGTGCCACCAGCACCCGGGACAGCGAAGCTTTCTTT few 12 TRBJ1-1 TRBD1 TRBV15
CSASSGGGLNEQYF TGCAGTGCTTCTAGCGGTGGTGGACTGAACGAGCAGTACTTC NA 14 TRBJ2-7 TRBD2 TRBV20-1
CAAGTSGASDTQYF TGTGCCGCCGGGACTAGCGGGGCATCAGATACGCAGTATTTT NA 14 TRBJ2-3 TRBD2 TRBV10-3
CASSQPGTGVSYEQYF TGTGCCAGCAGCCAACCCGGGACAGGGGTCTCCTACGAGCAGTACTTC few 16 TRBJ2-7 TRBD1 TRBV7-2
CASSLGQGLLETQYF TGTGCCAGCAGCTTAGGCCAGGGACTACTAGAGACCCAGTACTTC NA 15 TRBJ2-5 TRBD2 TRBV7-9
CASSLETGGQGYTF TGTGCCAGCAGCTTAGAAACAGGGGGCCAGGGCTACACCTTC NA 14 TRBJ1-2 TRBD1 TRBV7-8
CASSTGTGVYEQYF TGCGCCAGCAGCACCGGGACAGGGGTCTACGAGCAGTACTTC many 14 TRBJ2-7 TRBD1 TRBV4-3
CASTGTVYGYTF TGTGCCTCAACCGGGACAGTCTATGGCTACACCTTC many 12 TRBJ1-2 TRBD1 TRBV28
CSAAQGAEGNTIYF TGCAGTGCTGCACAGGGGGCAGAAGGAAACACCATATATTTT many 14 TRBJ1-3 TRBD1 TRBV20-1
CSVPGLFSYEQYF TGCAGTGTTCCAGGACTGTTCTCCTACGAGCAGTACTTC many 13 TRBJ2-7 NA TRBV20-1
CASSLEKPGGFQPQHF TGTGCCAGCAGCTTAGAGAAACCAGGGGGCTTTCAGCCCCAGCATTTT few 16 TRBJ1-5 TRBD1 TRBV7-2
CAGSSGQFTGELFF TGTGCTGGCAGTTCCGGACAGTTCACCGGGGAGCTGTTTTTT NA 14 TRBJ2-2 NA TRBV12-5
CAISESGGGELFF TGTGCCATCAGTGAGTCCGGGGGCGGGGAGCTGTTTTTT NA 13 TRBJ2-2 NA TRBV10-3
CASSRTGTESSPLHF TGTGCCAGCAGTCGGACCGGGACAGAGTCTTCACCCCTCCACTTT NA 15 TRBJ1-6 TRBD1 TRBV6-1
CASRVVQETQYF TGTGCCAGCAGGGTTGTCCAAGAGACCCAGTACTTC NA 12 TRBJ2-5 NA TRBV2
CASSEYGENTEAFF TGTGCCAGCAGCGAATACGGGGAGAACACTGAAGCTTTCTTT NA 14 TRBJ1-1 NA TRBV9
CASKPTGGSVTKLFF TGTGCCAGCAAACCTACAGGGGGGTCAGTTACAAAACTGTTTTTT many 15 TRBJ1-4 TRBD1 TRBV7-2
CASSPERSWGPLDYGYTF TGTGCCAGCAGCCCGGAGCGGAGTTGGGGACCCCTGGACTATGGCTACACCTTC NA 18 TRBJ1-2 NA TRBV9
CSVSENNEQFF TGCAGCGTTTCGGAGAACAATGAGCAGTTCTTC medium-sized 11 TRBJ2-1 NA TRBV29-1
CASSQDLKAGGTTDTQYF TGCGCCAGCAGCCAAGATCTAAAAGCGGGGGGGACCACAGATACGCAGTATTTT NA 18 TRBJ2-3 TRBD2 TRBV4-3
CASSLVGGGGNYGYTF TGTGCCAGCAGCTTAGTAGGGGGGGGGGGGAACTATGGCTACACCTTC NA 16 TRBJ1-2 NA TRBV7-6
CASSGKRGGPYEQYF TGTGCCAGCAGCGGGAAGCGGGGGGGACCCTACGAGCAGTACTTC NA 15 TRBJ2-7 TRBD2 TRBV14
CASSEQGSGNTIYF TGCGCCAGCAGTGAGCAGGGTTCTGGAAACACCATATATTTT few 14 TRBJ1-3 NA TRBV10-2
CATSEGTGETNEQFF TGTGCCACCAGTGAAGGGACAGGGGAAACCAATGAGCAGTTCTTC NA 15 TRBJ2-1 TRBD1 TRBV24-1
CSATARGDSYNSPLHF TGCAGTGCTACAGCTCGAGGGGACAGTTATAATTCACCCCTCCACTTT few 16 TRBJ1-6 TRBD1 TRBV20-1
CASSQARIAGNEQFF TGTGCCAGCAGCCAAGCGCGAATAGCGGGCAATGAGCAGTTCTTC many 15 TRBJ2-1 TRBD2 TRBV3-1
CASNTGSPNQPQHF TGTGCCAGCAACACGGGGTCGCCCAATCAGCCCCAGCATTTT many 14 TRBJ1-5 NA TRBV14
CASSLTYLNTEAFF TGTGCCAGCAGCTTAACCTACCTGAACACTGAAGCTTTCTTT many 14 TRBJ1-1 NA TRBV7-2
CASSFRDRGYEQYF TGTGCTAGCAGCTTCCGGGACAGGGGGTACGAGCAGTACTTC few 14 TRBJ2-7 TRBD1 TRBV7-7
CASSIRDILIQETQYF TGTGCCAGCAGTATACGGGACATATTGATACAAGAGACCCAGTACTTC NA 16 TRBJ2-5 NA TRBV25-1
CAIRGQLNTEAFF TGTGCCATCAGGGGCCAATTGAACACTGAAGCTTTCTTT many 13 TRBJ1-1 NA TRBV10-3
CSASASTGLNTEAFF TGCAGTGCTAGTGCCTCGACAGGGTTGAACACTGAAGCTTTCTTT many 15 TRBJ1-1 TRBD1 TRBV20-1
CSARDLLAGGPSSYNEQFF TGCAGTGCTAGAGATCTGTTAGCGGGAGGGCCGAGCTCCTACAATGAGCAGTTCTTC NA 19 TRBJ2-1 TRBD2 TRBV20-1
CASSLYRTGELFF TGTGCCAGCAGTTTATACAGGACCGGGGAGCTGTTTTTT NA 13 TRBJ2-2 NA TRBV12-3/TRBV12-4
CATSGETGTGNYGYTF TGTGCCACCAGTGGCGAGACCGGGACAGGGAACTATGGCTACACCTTC NA 16 TRBJ1-2 TRBD1 TRBV24-1
CASSLTGQGAAEQYF TGTGCCAGCAGTCTCACCGGACAGGGGGCGGCCGAGCAGTACTTC many 15 TRBJ2-7 TRBD1 TRBV28
CASSGTGAGANVLTF TGTGCCAGCAGTGGAACAGGGGCTGGGGCCAACGTCCTGACTTTC NA 15 TRBJ2-6 TRBD1 TRBV6-6
CASSEGTVYGYTF TGTGCCAGCAGTGAAGGGACAGTTTATGGCTACACCTTC many 13 TRBJ1-2 NA TRBV6-1
CSGEGGYNEQFF TGCAGCGGGGAAGGTGGCTACAATGAGCAGTTCTTC NA 12 TRBJ2-1 NA TRBV29-1
CASSTRTLNTGELFF TGTGCCAGCAGCACGCGGACGCTTAACACCGGGGAGCTGTTTTTT many 15 TRBJ2-2 NA TRBV7-8
CASSEAVYGYTF TGTGCCAGCAGTGAAGCGGTTTATGGCTACACCTTC few 12 TRBJ1-2 NA TRBV2
CASSLDPASQETQYF TGTGCCAGCAGCTTAGATCCAGCTAGCCAAGAGACCCAGTACTTC once 15 TRBJ2-5 NA TRBV11-2